The 16 T cell receptor beta chains below were found in one sample sequenced in a study of blood T cells in healthy people across ages. With a J-beta primer mix and a sample-barcoded 5' primer, a second PCR ran roughly 6 to 11 cycles. TCRdb used MiXCR to reprocess the 5' RACE reads, holding one entry per CDR3 protein. The sample holds 800,000 or so distinct CDR3 sequences, about 59% seen once. The sequenced sample consisted of blood. The receptors shown here come from a man aged 25-40 years in good health.

The rearrangement joins TRBV5-6 to TRBJ2-5; no reliable D call. This CDR3 region has 11 residues. With 1 base removed from V and 11 bases from J, the gap between germline ends came to 9 bases. Germline CDR1 is SGHDT and CDR2 is YYEEEE. DNA of the CDR3: TGTGCCAGCAGCTTGTTCCAGGAGCAGTACTTC. Translated, it gives CASSLFQEQYF.

The V call is TRBV29-1, the J call TRBJ2-7; 9 positions agree with TRBD1. V shed 6 bases, J shed 1 base, and the junction held 4 bases outside the gene matches. CDR3 length: 13 residues. From germline, CDR1 is SQVTM and CDR2 ANQGSEA. CDR3 in DNA: TGCAGCGTGCACGACAGGGGGTCCTACGAGCAGTACTTC. Translating gives CSVHDRGSYEQYF.

This clonotype was counted a few times. A junction boundary mismatches the germline segment, possibly from a read error. J is TRBJ2-3 and V is TRBV12-3 or TRBV12-4, with 10 positions matching TRBD2. The CDR3 runs 16 residues. CDR3 bases: TGTGCCAGCAGCTTAGCCGGGACTAGCGGCACAGATACGCAGTATTTT. Translation: CASSLAGTSGTDTQYF.

This chain links TRBV11-1 with TRBJ1-6; TRBD1 aligns across 9 bases. The CDR3 runs 14 residues. CDR1 SGHAT and CDR2 FQDESV come from the germline V gene (reference sequence). Unmatched junction bases numbered 9, after V lost 8 bases and J lost 10 bases. CDR3 residues: CASGNRGRKSPLHF. DNA of the CDR3: TGTGCCAGCGGAAACAGGGGGCGAAAGTCACCCCTCCACTTT. The full variable domain, with the rest looked up from reference TRBV11-1 and TRBJ1-6, is EAEVAQSPRYKITEKSQAVAFWCDPISGHATLYWYRQILGQGPELLVQFQDESVVDDSQLPKDRFSAERLKGVDSTLKIQPAELGDSAMYLCASGNRGRKSPLHFGNGTRLTVT.

This clonotype was seen a single time. The V and J genes are TRBV6-5 and TRBJ1-2, with D perhaps matching TRBD1 (5 bases). CDR1 MNHEY and CDR2 SVGAGI come from the germline V gene. The CDR3 spans 15 residues. The V gene lost 8 bases and the J gene lost 4 bases, with 20 bases spanning the gap. The CDR3 nucleotides are TGTGCCAGCTCGGGCATTGGAGGCAGGGCCTATGGCTACACCTTC. Translation gives CASSGIGGRAYGYTF.

The chain uses TRBV28 and TRBJ2-3, with TRBD1 matching 10 bases. Germline lookup yields CDR1 MDHEN and CDR2 SYDVKM. V shed 7 bases and J 4 bases; nucleotides not matched to a gene: 8. This CDR3 contains 15 residues. CDR3 DNA: TGTGCCAGCAACCTAGACAGGGGGCAGGCAGATACGCAGTATTTT. Translated: CASNLDRGQADTQYF. The full variable domain, in which reference TRBV28 and TRBJ2-3 provide the parts outside the CDR3, is DVKVTQSSRYLVKRTGEKVFLECVQDMDHENMFWYRQDPGLGLRLIYFSYDVKMKEKGDIPEGYSVSREKKERFSLILESASTNQTSMYLCASNLDRGQADTQYFGPGTRLTVL.

This clonotype has only a few counts. This chain joins TRBV28 and TRBJ2-1; TRBD2 matches 15 bases. The junction had 11 bases not matched to a gene; V was cut back by 5 bases and J by 0 bases. CDR1 and CDR2 from the germline V gene are MDHEN and SYDVKM. There are 20 residues in the CDR3. The CDR3 protein is CASSPSPGLAGGTSYNEQFF. In nucleotides, the CDR3 is TGTGCCAGCAGTCCAAGTCCGGGACTAGCGGGGGGTACCTCCTACAATGAGCAGTTCTTC.

DNA of the CDR3: TGTGCCACCGGTAGGGGGAAGGGCGAAAAACTGTTTTTT. Its protein is CATGRGKGEKLFF. V usage is TRBV15 and J usage is TRBJ1-4; TRBD1 might be the D (6 bases). The V gene lost 8 bases and the J gene lost 8 bases, with 15 bases spanning the gap. The CDR3 is 13 residues long. Germline V gene lookup returns CDR1 LNHNV and CDR2 YYDKDF (reference sequence).

About this clonotype: Relative to the germline gene, one junction end is altered; a read error may explain this. CDR3 nucleotide sequence: TGTGCTAGCAGCTTACGAGGAAACATTCAGTACTTC. Protein product: CASSLRGNIQYF. The chain couples TRBV7-7 to TRBJ2-4; no clear D gene. The CDR3 totals 12 residues. The germline V gene encodes CDR1 SSHAT and CDR2 FNYEAQ (reference sequence).

The chain joins TRBV29-1 to TRBJ1-1, with D possibly matching TRBD1 (5 bases). The V end lost 6 bases, the J end lost 0 bases, and 8 bases lay between the germline ends. The germline gives CDR1 SQVTM, CDR2 ANQGSEA. CDR3 length equals 12 residues. This CDR3 is CSVSQVNTEAFF. CDR3 DNA: TGCAGCGTATCACAGGTGAACACTGAAGCTTTCTTT.

This chain links TRBV12-3 or TRBV12-4 with TRBJ2-1, with a tentative D call TRBD1 (6 bases). CDR3 size: 16 residues. V dropped 1 base and J dropped 1 base, with 11 bases sitting between them. Here the CDR3 reads CASSLGQGMSYNEQFF. As DNA, the CDR3 is TGTGCCAGCAGTTTAGGGCAGGGGATGTCCTACAATGAGCAGTTCTTC.

For this clonotype: A much larger clone differs by one base, so this may be a read error. V gene TRBV27 combines with J gene TRBJ2-7; the D is unclear. The length of the CDR3 is 13 residues. CDR1 and CDR2 (germline): MNHEY, SMNVEV (reference sequence). The DNA for the CDR3 is TGTGCCAGCAGTTTATCGAGGTTGGGCGAGCGGTACTTC. Its translation: CASSLSRLGERYF.

This clonotype was observed a few times. The J gene is TRBJ2-1, the V gene TRBV7-2; D unclear. Germline lookup yields CDR1 SGHTA and CDR2 FQGNSA. The CDR3 is made up of 14 amino acids. Trimming removed 4 bases from V and 9 bases from J, with 16 bases in between. The CDR3 spells CASSSGRGVSEQFF. CDR3 bases: TGTGCCAGCAGCTCCGGAAGAGGAGTTTCTGAGCAGTTCTTC. The full variable domain, completed using reference TRBV7-2 and TRBJ2-1, is GAGVSQSPSNKVTEKGKDVELRCDPISGHTALYWYRQSLGQGLEFLIYFQGNSAPDKSGLPSDRFSAERTGGSVSTLTIQRTQQEDSAVYLCASSSGRGVSEQFFGPGTRLTVL.

The table lists this clonotype with a few counts. J is TRBJ2-4 and V is TRBV7-2, with 14 bases lining up with TRBD2. This CDR3 has 15 residues. The germline V gene has CDR1 SGHTA and CDR2 FQGNSA. J gave up 13 bases and V 4 bases, and 9 bases lay outside the gene matches. In nucleotides, the CDR3 is TGTGCCAGCAGCTCAGGACTAGCGGGGGGAGGAGAGCAGTACTTC. Amino acids: CASSSGLAGGGEQYF. The full variable domain, completed using reference TRBV7-2 and TRBJ2-4, is GAGVSQSPSNKVTEKGKDVELRCDPISGHTALYWYRQSLGQGLEFLIYFQGNSAPDKSGLPSDRFSAERTGGSVSTLTIQRTQQEDSAVYLCASSSGLAGGGEQYFGAGTRLSVL.

The rearrangement uses TRBV7-6 and TRBJ1-5; 11 bases map to TRBD1. Losses at the gene ends were 5 bases for V and 5 bases for J; bases not matched to a gene: 2. Germline V CDR1 and CDR2: SGHVS, FNYEAQ. The CDR3 spans 14 residues. This chain's CDR3 is CASSLDRGHQPQHF. In DNA form, the CDR3 reads TGTGCCAGCAGCCTGGACAGGGGGCATCAGCCCCAGCATTTT.

This clonotype was seen a handful of times. V is TRBV5-1 and J is TRBJ2-7; D unresolved. CDR1 and CDR2 (germline): SGHRS, YFSETQ. V gave up 0 bases and J gave up 3 bases, with 10 bases separating them. The CDR3 has 14 amino acids. CDR3 region: CASSLGQRNYEQYF. The DNA for the CDR3 is TGCGCCAGCAGCTTGGGGCAGCGTAACTACGAGCAGTACTTC.